The clone carrying this T cell receptor beta chain occurred many times. What it binds is not known. The sample originates from a study of regulatory T cells in long-lasting Graves disease. V was cut by 0 bases and J by 6 bases, with 11 bases left in between. CDR3 size: 15 residues. Germline V CDR1 and CDR2: SNHLY, FYNNEI. Points from the study as a whole: Sharing of public clonotypes was greater in persistent patients (around 3,000) than in new patients (around 1,000). Exclusively peripheral blood, rather than thyroid tissue, was studied.

Time point meaning: persistent/refractory GD, antithyroid drugs over 5 years with positive TRAb. From RNA extracted from PBMCs, the TCR library was made. Building the TCR beta libraries relied on iRepertoire HTBI primers, and CDR3 regions underwent Arm-PCR. Authors' processing steps: In the combined samples, under 80 TRBV and some 14 TRBJ segments were identified. TCRdb redid the calling of the multiplex PCR reads with MiXCR, one entry per CDR3 protein. These V and J calls are TCRdb output, not the study's own analysis. The table records 650,000 to 700,000 distinct CDR3 sequences, 25% to 30% of them present only once.

The sample in question was peripheral blood mononuclear cells (PBMCs), obtained when the disease was refractory, from a patient treated with antithyroid drugs. V usage is TRBV2 and J usage is TRBJ1-4; D call uncertain. This TCR derives from a female donor with Graves disease. CDR3 protein: CASSEAGKWDEKLFF. CDR3 in DNA: TGTGCCAGCAGTGAAGCGGGAAAGTGGGATGAAAAACTGTTTTTT.